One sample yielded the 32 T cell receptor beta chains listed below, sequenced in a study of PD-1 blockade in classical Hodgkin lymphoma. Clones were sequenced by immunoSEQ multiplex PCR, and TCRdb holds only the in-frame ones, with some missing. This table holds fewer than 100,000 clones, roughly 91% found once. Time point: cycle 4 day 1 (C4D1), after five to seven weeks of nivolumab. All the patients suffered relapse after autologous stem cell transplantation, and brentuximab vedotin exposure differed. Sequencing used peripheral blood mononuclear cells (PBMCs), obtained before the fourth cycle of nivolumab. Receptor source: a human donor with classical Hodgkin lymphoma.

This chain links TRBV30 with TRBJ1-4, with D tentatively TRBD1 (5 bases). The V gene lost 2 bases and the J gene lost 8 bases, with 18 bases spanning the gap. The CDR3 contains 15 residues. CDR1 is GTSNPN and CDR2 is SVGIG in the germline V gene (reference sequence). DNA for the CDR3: TGTGCCTGGAGTAAAGGGGAAAAGGGCGGCGAAAAACTGTTTTTT. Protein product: CAWSKGEKGGEKLFF.

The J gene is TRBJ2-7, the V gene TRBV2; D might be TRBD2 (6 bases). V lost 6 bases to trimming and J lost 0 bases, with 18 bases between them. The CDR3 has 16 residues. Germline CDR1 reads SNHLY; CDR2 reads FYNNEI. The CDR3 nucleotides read TGTGCCAGCAGGAGGGTCGGAGGGGAACTCTCCTACGAGCAGTACTTC. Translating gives CASRRVGGELSYEQYF.

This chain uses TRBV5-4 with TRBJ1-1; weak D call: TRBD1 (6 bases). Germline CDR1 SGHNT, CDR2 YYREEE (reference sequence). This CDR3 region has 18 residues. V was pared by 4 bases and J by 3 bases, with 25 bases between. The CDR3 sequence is CASSPPGGARSWDTEAFF. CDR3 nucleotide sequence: TGTGCCAGCAGCCCCCCTGGGGGGGCACGTTCGTGGGACACTGAAGCTTTCTTT.

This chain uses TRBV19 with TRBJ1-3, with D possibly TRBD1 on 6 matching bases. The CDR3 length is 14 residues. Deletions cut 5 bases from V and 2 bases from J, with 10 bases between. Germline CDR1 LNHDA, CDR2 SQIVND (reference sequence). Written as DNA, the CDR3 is TGTGCCAGTAGTGCCTCAGGGGCTGGAAACACCATATATTTT. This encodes CASSASGAGNTIYF.

CDR3 DNA: TGTGCCAGCAGCAAACAGGGGAATAATGAAAAACTGTTTTTT. It encodes CASSKQGNNEKLFF. The chain carries TRBV9 and TRBJ1-4, with 7 nucleotides matching TRBD1. V lost 4 bases, J lost 4 bases, and 4 bases stayed unmatched. The CDR3 is made up of 14 amino acids. CDR1 and CDR2 (germline): SGDLS, YYNGEE.

The CDR3 loop reads CASSLGGSGANVLTF. CDR3 sequence (DNA): TGTGCCAGCAGCCTGGGAGGCTCTGGGGCCAACGTCCTGACTTTC. J is TRBJ2-6 and V is TRBV5-6; TRBD2 might be the D (6 bases). CDR3 length equals 15 residues. Trimming pared 4 bases from V and 0 bases from J, leaving 8 bases between. CDR1 is SGHDT, CDR2 YYEEEE, per germline.

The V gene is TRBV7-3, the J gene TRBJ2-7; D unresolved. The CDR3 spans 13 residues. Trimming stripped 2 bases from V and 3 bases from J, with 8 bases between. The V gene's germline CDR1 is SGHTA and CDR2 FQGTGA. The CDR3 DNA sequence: TGTGCCAGCAGCTTAGATCCTGGCTACGAGCAGTACTTC. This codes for CASSLDPGYEQYF.

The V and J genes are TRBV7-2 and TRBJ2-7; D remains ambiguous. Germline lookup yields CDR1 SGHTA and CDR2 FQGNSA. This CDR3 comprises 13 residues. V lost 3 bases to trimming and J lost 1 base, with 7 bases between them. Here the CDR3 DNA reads TGTGCCAGCAGCTTGAGGCTTTCCTACGAGCAGTACTTC. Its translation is CASSLRLSYEQYF.

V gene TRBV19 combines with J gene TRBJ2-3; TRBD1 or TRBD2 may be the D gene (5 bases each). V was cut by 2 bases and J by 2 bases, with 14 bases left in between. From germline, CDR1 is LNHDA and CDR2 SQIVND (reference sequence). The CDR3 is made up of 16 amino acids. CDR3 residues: CASSIQGDLHTDTQYF. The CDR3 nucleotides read TGTGCCAGTAGTATACAGGGAGACTTACACACAGATACGCAGTATTTT. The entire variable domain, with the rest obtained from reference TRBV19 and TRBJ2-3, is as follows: DGGITQSPKYLFRKEGQNVTLSCEQNLNHDAMYWYRQDPGQGLRLIYYSQIVNDFQKGDIAEGYSVSREKKESFPLTVTSAQKNPTAFYLCASSIQGDLHTDTQYFGPGTRLTVL.

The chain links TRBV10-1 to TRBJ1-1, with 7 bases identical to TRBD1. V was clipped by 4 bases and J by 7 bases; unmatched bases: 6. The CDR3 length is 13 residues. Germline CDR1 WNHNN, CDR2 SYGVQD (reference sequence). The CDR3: CASSGTGLIEAFF. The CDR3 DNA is TGCGCCAGCAGTGGGACAGGCCTAATTGAAGCTTTCTTT.

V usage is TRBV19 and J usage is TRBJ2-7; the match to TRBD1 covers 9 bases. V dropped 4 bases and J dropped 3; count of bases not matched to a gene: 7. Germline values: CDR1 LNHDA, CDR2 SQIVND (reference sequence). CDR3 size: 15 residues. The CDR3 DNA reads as TGTGCCAGTAGTAACCCGGGACAGGGCGGCTACGAGCAGTACTTC. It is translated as CASSNPGQGGYEQYF.

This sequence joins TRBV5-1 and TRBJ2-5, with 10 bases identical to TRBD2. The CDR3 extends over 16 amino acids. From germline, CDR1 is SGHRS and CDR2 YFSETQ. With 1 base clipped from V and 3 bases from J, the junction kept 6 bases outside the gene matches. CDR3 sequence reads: CASSLNALAGEETQYF. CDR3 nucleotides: TGCGCCAGCAGCTTGAACGCGCTAGCGGGAGAAGAGACCCAGTACTTC. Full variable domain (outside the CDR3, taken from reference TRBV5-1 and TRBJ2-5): KAGVTQTPRYLIKTRGQQVTLSCSPISGHRSVSWYQQTPGQGLQFLFEYFSETQRNKGNFPGRFSGRQFSNSRSEMNVSTLELGDSALYLCASSLNALAGEETQYFGPGTRLLVL.

The CDR3 DNA follows: TGTGCCAGCAGTCGGGACTCCTCCTACAATGAGCAGTTCTTC. Protein: CASSRDSSYNEQFF. The chain has TRBV6-5 and TRBJ2-1; maybe TRBD2 (6 bases). CDR3 length: 14 residues. Deletions cut 5 bases from V and 0 bases from J, with 8 bases between. The V gene's germline CDR1 is MNHEY and CDR2 SVGAGI.

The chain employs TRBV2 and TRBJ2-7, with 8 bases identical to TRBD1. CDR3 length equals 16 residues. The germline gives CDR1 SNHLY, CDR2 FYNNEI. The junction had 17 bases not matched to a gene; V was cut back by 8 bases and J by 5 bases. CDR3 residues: CASQRYRQGSEDEQYF. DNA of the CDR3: TGTGCCAGCCAACGATACCGACAGGGGTCCGAGGACGAGCAGTACTTC.

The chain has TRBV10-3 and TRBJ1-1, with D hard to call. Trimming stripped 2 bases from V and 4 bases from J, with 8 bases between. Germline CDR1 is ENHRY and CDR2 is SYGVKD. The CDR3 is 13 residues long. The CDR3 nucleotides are TGTGCCATCAGTGAGGTAACTCGCACTGAAGCTTTCTTT. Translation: CAISEVTRTEAFF.

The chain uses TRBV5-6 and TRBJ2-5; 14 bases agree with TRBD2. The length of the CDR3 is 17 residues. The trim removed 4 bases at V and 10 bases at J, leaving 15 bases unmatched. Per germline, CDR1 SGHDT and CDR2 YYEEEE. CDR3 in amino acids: CASSAGRLAGGAAGQYF. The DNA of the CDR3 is TGTGCCAGCAGCGCGGGTCGACTAGCGGGAGGGGCCGCGGGCCAGTACTTC.

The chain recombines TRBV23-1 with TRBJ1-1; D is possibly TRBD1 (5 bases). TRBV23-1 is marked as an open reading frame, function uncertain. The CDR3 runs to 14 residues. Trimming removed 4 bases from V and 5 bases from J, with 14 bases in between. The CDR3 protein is CASSRPGRQTEAFF. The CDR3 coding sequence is TGCGCCAGCAGTCGCCCGGGGCGCCAGACTGAAGCTTTCTTT.

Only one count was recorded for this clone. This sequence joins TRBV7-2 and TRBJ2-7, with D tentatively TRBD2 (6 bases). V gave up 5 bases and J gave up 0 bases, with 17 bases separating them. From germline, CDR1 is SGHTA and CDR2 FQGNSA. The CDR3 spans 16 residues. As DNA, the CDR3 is TGTGCCAGCAGCAGAGATAGCGGCGGAACCTCCTACGAGCAGTACTTC. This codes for CASSRDSGGTSYEQYF.

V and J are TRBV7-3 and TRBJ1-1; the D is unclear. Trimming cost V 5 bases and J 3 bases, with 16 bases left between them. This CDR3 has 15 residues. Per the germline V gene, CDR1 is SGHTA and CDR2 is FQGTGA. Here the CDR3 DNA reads TGTGCCAGCAGCACCGTCGGGAGGAGAGACACTGAAGCTTTCTTT. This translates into CASSTVGRRDTEAFF.

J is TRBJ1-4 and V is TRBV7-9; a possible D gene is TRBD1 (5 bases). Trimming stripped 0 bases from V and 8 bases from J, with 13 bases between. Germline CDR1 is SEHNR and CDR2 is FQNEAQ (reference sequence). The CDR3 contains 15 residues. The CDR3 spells CASSLAAGIGEKLFF. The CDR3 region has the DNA TGTGCCAGCAGCTTAGCGGCAGGGATCGGGGAAAAACTGTTTTTT. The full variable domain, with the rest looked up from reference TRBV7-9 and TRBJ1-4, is DTGVSQNPRHKITKRGQNVTFRCDPISEHNRLYWYRQTLGQGPEFLTYFQNEAQLEKSRLLSDRFSAERPKGSFSTLEIQRTEQGDSAMYLCASSLAAGIGEKLFFGSGTQLSVL.

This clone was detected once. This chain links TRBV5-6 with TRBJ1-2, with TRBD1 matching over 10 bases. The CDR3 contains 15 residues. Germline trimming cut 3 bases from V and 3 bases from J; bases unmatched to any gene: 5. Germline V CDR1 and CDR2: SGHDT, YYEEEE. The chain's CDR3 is CASSSRDRGYYGYTF. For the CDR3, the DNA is TGTGCCAGCAGCTCCCGGGACAGGGGCTACTATGGCTACACCTTC.

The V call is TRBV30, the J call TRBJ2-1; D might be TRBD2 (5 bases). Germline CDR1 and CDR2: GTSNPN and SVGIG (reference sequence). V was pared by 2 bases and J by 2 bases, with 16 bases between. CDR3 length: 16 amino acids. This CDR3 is CAWSISLQRTYNEQFF. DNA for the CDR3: TGTGCCTGGAGTATTTCGTTACAGCGGACCTACAATGAGCAGTTCTTC.

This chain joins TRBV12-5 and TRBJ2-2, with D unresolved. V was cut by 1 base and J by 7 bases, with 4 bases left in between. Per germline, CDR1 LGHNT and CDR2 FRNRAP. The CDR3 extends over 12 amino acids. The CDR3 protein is CASGLDSGELFF. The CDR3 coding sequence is TGTGCTAGTGGTTTGGATAGCGGGGAGCTGTTTTTT.

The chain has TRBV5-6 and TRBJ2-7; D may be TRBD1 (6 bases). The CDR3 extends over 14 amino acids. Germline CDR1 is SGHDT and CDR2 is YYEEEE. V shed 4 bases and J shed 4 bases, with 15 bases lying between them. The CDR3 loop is CASSRDISPYEQYF. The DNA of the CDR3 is TGTGCCAGCAGCCGGGACATTTCCCCGTACGAGCAGTACTTC.

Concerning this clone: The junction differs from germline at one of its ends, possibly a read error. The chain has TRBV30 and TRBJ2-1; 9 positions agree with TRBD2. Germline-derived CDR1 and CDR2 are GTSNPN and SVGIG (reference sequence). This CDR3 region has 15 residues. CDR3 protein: CAWRGAGGPYSEQFF. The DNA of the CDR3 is TGTGCCTGGAGGGGGGCGGGAGGGCCTTACAGTGAGCAGTTCTTC.

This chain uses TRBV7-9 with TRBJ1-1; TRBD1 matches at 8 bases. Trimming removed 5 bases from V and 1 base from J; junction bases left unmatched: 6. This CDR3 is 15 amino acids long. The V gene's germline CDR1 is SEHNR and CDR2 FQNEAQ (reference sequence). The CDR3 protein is CASSQHDRGNTEAFF. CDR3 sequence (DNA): TGTGCCAGCAGCCAGCACGACAGGGGGAACACTGAAGCTTTCTTT.

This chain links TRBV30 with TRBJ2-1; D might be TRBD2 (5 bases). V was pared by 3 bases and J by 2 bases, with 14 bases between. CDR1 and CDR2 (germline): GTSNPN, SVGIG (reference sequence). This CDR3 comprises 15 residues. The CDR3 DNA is TGTGCCTGGAGCCCCCCCGGGGTGCCCTACAATGAGCAGTTCTTC. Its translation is CAWSPPGVPYNEQFF. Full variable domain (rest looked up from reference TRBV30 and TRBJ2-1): SQTIHQWPATLVQPVGSPLSLECTVEGTSNPNLYWYRQAAGRGLQLLFYSVGIGQISSEVPQNLSASRPQDRQFILSSKKLLLSDSGFYLCAWSPPGVPYNEQFFGPGTRLTVL.

The CDR3 DNA sequence: TGTGCCAGTAGTATAGCGACAGGGAGTGAAGCTTTCTTT. The encoded protein is CASSIATGSEAFF. The chain has TRBV19 and TRBJ1-1, with TRBD1 identical over 7 bases. The CDR3 covers 13 residues. Germline V gene data show CDR1 as LNHDA and CDR2 as SQIVND (reference sequence). Trimming removed 1 base from V and 7 bases from J; junction bases left unmatched: 3. The entire variable domain, with the rest obtained from reference TRBV19 and TRBJ1-1, is as follows: DGGITQSPKYLFRKEGQNVTLSCEQNLNHDAMYWYRQDPGQGLRLIYYSQIVNDFQKGDIAEGYSVSREKKESFPLTVTSAQKNPTAFYLCASSIATGSEAFFGQGTRLTVV.

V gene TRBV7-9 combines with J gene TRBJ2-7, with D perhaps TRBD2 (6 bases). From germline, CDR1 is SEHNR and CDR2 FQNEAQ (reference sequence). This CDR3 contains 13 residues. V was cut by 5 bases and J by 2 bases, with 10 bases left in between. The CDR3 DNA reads TGTGCCAGCAGCCCTGGACTACCCTACGAGCAGTACTTC. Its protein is CASSPGLPYEQYF.

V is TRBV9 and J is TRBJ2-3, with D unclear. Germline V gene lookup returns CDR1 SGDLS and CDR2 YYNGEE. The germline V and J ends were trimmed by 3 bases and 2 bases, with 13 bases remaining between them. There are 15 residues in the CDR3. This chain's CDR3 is CASSGTPGPTDTQYF. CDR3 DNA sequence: TGTGCCAGCAGCGGAACCCCGGGCCCCACAGATACGCAGTATTTT.

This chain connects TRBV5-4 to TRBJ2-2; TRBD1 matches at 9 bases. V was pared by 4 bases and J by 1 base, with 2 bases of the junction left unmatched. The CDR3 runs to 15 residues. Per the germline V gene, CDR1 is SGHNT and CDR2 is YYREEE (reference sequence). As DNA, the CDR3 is TGTGCCAGCAGCCCGACAGGGGGGAACACCGGGGAGCTGTTTTTT. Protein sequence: CASSPTGGNTGELFF.

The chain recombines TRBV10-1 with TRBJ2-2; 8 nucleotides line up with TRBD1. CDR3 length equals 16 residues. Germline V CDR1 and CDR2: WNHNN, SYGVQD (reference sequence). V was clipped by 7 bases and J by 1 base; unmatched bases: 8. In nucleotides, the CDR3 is TGCGCCAGCATCCTATGGACAGGGAAGAACACCGGGGAGCTGTTTTTT. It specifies CASILWTGKNTGELFF.